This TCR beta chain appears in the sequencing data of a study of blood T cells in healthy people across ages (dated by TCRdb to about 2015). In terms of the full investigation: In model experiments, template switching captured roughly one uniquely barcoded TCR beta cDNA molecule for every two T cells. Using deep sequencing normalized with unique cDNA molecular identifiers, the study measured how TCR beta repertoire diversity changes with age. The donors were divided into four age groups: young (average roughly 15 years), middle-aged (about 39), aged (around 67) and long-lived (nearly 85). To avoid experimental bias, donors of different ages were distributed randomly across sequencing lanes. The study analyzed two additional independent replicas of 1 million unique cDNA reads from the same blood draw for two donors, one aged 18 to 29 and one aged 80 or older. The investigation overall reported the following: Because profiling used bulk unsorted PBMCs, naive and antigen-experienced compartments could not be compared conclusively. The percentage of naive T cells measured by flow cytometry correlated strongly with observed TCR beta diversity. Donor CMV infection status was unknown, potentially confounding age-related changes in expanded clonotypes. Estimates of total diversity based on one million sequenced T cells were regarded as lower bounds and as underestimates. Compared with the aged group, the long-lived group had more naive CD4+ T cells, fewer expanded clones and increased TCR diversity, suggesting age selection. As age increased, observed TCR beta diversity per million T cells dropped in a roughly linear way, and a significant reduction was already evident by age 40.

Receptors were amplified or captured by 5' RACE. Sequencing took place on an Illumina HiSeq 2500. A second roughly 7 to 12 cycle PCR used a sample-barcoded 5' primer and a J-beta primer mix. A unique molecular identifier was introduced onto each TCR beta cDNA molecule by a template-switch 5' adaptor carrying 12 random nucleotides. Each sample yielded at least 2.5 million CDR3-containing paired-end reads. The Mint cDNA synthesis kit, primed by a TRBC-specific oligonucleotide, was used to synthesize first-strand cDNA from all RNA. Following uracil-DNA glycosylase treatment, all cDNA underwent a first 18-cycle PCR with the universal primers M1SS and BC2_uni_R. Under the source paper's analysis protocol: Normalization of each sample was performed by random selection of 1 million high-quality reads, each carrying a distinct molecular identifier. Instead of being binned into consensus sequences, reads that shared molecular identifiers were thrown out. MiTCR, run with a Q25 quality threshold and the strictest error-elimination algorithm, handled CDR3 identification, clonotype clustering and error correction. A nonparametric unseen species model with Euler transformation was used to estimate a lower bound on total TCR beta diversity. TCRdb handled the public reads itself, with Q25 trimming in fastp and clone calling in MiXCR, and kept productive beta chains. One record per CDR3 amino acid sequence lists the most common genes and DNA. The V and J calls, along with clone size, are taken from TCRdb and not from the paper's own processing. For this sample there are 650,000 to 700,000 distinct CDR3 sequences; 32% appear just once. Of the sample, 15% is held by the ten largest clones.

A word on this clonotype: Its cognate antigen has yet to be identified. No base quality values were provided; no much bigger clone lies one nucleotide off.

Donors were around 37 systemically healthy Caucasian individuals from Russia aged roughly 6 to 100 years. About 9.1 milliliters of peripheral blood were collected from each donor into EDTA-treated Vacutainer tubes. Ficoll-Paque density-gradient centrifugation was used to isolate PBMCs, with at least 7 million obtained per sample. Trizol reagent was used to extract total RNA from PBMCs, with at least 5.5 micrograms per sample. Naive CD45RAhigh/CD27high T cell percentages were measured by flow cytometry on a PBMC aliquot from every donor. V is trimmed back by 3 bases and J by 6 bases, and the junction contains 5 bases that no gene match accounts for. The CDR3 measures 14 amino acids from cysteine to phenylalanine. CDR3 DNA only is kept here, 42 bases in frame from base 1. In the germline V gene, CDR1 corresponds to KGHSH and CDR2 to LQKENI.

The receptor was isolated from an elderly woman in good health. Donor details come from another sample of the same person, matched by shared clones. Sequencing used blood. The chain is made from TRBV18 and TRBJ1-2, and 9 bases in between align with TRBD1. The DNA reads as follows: TGTGCCAGCTCACCGAGACAGGGGGGCCATGGCTACACCTTC. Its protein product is CASSPRQGGHGYTF. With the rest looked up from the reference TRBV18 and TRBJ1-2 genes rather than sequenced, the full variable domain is NAGVMQNPRHLVRRRGQEARLRCSPMKGHSHVYWYRQLPEEGLKFMVYLQKENIIDESGMPKERFSAEFPKEGPSILRIQQVVRGDSAAYFCASSPRQGGHGYTFGSGTRLTVV.